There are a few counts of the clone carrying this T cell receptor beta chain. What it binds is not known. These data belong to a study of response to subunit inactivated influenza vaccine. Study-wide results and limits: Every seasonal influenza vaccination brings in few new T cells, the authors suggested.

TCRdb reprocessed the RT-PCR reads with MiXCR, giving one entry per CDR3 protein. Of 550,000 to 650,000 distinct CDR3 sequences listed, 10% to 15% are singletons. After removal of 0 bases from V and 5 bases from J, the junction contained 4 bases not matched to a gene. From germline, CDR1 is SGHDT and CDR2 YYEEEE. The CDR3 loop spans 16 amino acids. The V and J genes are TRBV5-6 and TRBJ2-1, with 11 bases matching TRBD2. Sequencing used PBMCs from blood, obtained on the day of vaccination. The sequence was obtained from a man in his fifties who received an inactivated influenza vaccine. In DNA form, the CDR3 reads TGTGCCAGCAGCTTGGGAAGACTAGCGGGGAACAATGAGCAGTTCTTC. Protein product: CASSLGRLAGNNEQFF.